This TCR beta chain came from a study of radiotherapy plus CTLA-4 blockade in lung cancer. About the research overall: Disease control was achieved by roughly 32% of patients, and objective responses by about 17%. Whole-study findings and limits: Blood TCR clones of tumor origin expanded after radiotherapy plus ipilimumab. Increased serum interferon-beta after radiation also reportedly predicted response strongly.

The length of the CDR3 is 13 residues. Germline values: CDR1 SQVTM, CDR2 ANQGSEA. V was trimmed by 6 bases and J by 0 bases, leaving 11 bases between them. The method was immunoSEQ multiplex PCR; TCRdb's version includes in-frame clones alone and lacks a portion of them. Seen here are roughly 66,000 clones, over 75% observed once, and the top ten hold less than 5%. A remark on this clone: What it recognizes is unknown.

The chain has TRBV29-1 and TRBJ1-1; D unresolved. This specimen consisted of peripheral blood, obtained from a patient treated with radiotherapy plus ipilimumab. The TCR originated in a human donor with non-small cell lung cancer who had a partial response to radiotherapy plus ipilimumab. The CDR3 is CSVRVQVNTEAFF. CDR3 DNA: TGCAGCGTCAGAGTTCAGGTGAACACTGAAGCTTTCTTT.